The 14 T cell receptor beta chains listed next were all sequenced from one sample in a study of blood T cell repertoires in COVID-19. Sequencing was performed with immunoSEQ multiplex PCR; in TCRdb, only in-frame clones are kept and a portion is missing. The profile covers 220,000 or so clones, with roughly 84% appearing a single time and approximately 6.2% taken by the ten largest. Sequencing input: PBMCs or T cells enriched from blood (not recorded which). These receptors came from a middle-aged woman who had recovered from COVID-19.

The chain has TRBV5-4 and TRBJ1-4; maybe TRBD1 (6 bases). This CDR3 has 16 residues. With 4 bases removed from V and 8 bases from J, the gap between germline ends came to 21 bases. The germline V gene has CDR1 SGHNT and CDR2 YYREEE (reference sequence). The CDR3 loop is CASSQKQGATHEKLFF. For the CDR3, the DNA is TGTGCCAGCAGCCAAAAACAGGGCGCAACCCACGAAAAACTGTTTTTT.

The gene calls are TRBV11-2 and TRBJ2-2; a weak D match, TRBD1 (6 bases). This CDR3 comprises 17 residues. V shed 1 base and J shed 1 base, with 13 bases lying between them. Per germline, CDR1 SGHAT and CDR2 FQNNGV. CDR3 nucleotide sequence: TGTGCCAGCAGCTTAGTAGGGGGTAGCGTGAACACCGGGGAGCTGTTTTTT. Translation: CASSLVGGSVNTGELFF.

This clone was detected a few times. The chain carries TRBV7-2 and TRBJ2-5; TRBD2 matches at 9 bases. CDR3 length: 19 residues. Looked up from germline, CDR1 is SGHTA and CDR2 is FQGNSA. Trimming took 1 base from V and 1 from J; bases not matched to a gene: 13. The CDR3 DNA reads as TGTGCCAGCAGCTTAGGGATCCTACTAGCGGGTAAAGGCCAAGAGACCCAGTACTTC. Its translation: CASSLGILLAGKGQETQYF.

This chain uses TRBV18 with TRBJ2-7; 9 nucleotides agree with TRBD1. Germline loops: CDR1 KGHSH, CDR2 LQKENI. The CDR3 is 14 residues long. After removal of 3 bases from V and 4 bases from J, the junction contained 4 bases not matched to a gene. CDR3 protein: CASSPDRGSYEQYF. In DNA, the CDR3 is TGTGCCAGCTCACCCGACAGGGGGTCTTACGAGCAGTACTTC.

This clone appeared once. The chain combines TRBV7-9 with TRBJ1-3; TRBD1 agrees at 8 bases. The germline gives CDR1 SEHNR, CDR2 FQNEAQ (reference sequence). V shed 4 bases, J shed 3 bases, and the junction held 8 bases outside the gene matches. This CDR3 contains 16 residues. The CDR3 here is CASSSTQGAGGNTIYF. The DNA for the CDR3 is TGTGCCAGCAGCTCTACCCAGGGGGCTGGTGGAAACACCATATATTTT.

The chain joins TRBV7-9 to TRBJ1-6; TRBD1 matches at 7 bases. V gave up 3 bases and J gave up 10 bases; unmatched junction bases: 6. The germline V gene encodes CDR1 SEHNR and CDR2 FQNEAQ (reference sequence). This CDR3 is 14 amino acids long. CDR3 sequence: CASSFRDSGSPLHF. The CDR3, as DNA: TGTGCCAGCAGCTTCCGGGACAGTGGATCACCCCTCCACTTT.

This clone has only one observation. V usage is TRBV27 and J usage is TRBJ2-7; TRBD2 aligns across 11 bases. The V gene's germline CDR1 is MNHEY and CDR2 SMNVEV (reference sequence). J gave up 4 bases and V 5 bases, and 4 bases lay outside the gene matches. CDR3 length: 14 residues. CDR3 DNA sequence: TGTGCCAGCAGTCAACTAGCGGGAGTGTACGAGCAGTACTTC. It codes for CASSQLAGVYEQYF.

The chain couples TRBV27 to TRBJ1-4, with D possibly being TRBD1 (6 bases). Germline-derived CDR1 and CDR2 are MNHEY and SMNVEV (reference sequence). V was trimmed by 2 bases and J by 7 bases, leaving 14 bases between them. The CDR3 is 15 amino acids. CDR3 bases: TGTGCCAGCAGTTTAGCCGGAGGACAGTTTGAAAAACTGTTTTTT. It codes for CASSLAGGQFEKLFF. The whole variable domain, remainder taken from reference TRBV27 and TRBJ1-4, is EAQVTQNPRYLITVTGKKLTVTCSQNMNHEYMSWYRQDPGLGLRQIYYSMNVEVTDKGDVPEGYKVSRKEKRNFPLILESPSPNQTSLYFCASSLAGGQFEKLFFGSGTQLSVL.

V usage is TRBV9 and J usage is TRBJ2-1, with D unclear. V was clipped by 4 bases and J by 2 bases, with 7 bases between them. The CDR3 runs 13 residues. Germline lookup yields CDR1 SGDLS and CDR2 YYNGEE. CDR3 bases: TGTGCCAGCAGCCCCTCTACCTACAATGAGCAGTTCTTC. It specifies CASSPSTYNEQFF. Variable domain in full (rest from reference TRBV9 and TRBJ2-1): DSGVTQTPKHLITATGQRVTLRCSPRSGDLSVYWYQQSLDQGLQFLIQYYNGEERAKGNILERFSAQQFPDLHSELNLSSLELGDSALYFCASSPSTYNEQFFGPGTRLTVL.

The V call is TRBV28, the J call TRBJ2-6; D remains unclear. The CDR3 has 15 amino acids. Germline-derived CDR1 and CDR2 are MDHEN and SYDVKM. Between the trimmed V and J ends, which lost 7 bases and 0 bases, there was a span of 10 bases. The CDR3 coding sequence is TGTGCCAGCATTGACGACAACTCTGGGGCCAACGTCCTGACTTTC. Translating it yields CASIDDNSGANVLTF.

The genes are TRBV5-1 and TRBJ1-1, with D perhaps matching TRBD1 (6 bases). The CDR3 is 15 residues long. CDR1 is SGHRS, CDR2 YFSETQ, per germline. The V gene lost 0 bases and the J gene lost 4 bases, with 13 bases spanning the gap. The DNA of the CDR3 is TGCGCCAGCAGCTTGGCACAGGGTGTTGGCACTGAAGCTTTCTTT. This sequence encodes CASSLAQGVGTEAFF.

The V call is TRBV7-2, the J call TRBJ1-2; 9 bases are shared with TRBD1. After removal of 5 bases from V and 0 bases from J, the junction contained 7 bases not matched to a gene. CDR3 length equals 16 residues. The germline gives CDR1 SGHTA, CDR2 FQGNSA. The CDR3 DNA reads TGTGCCAGCAGCAGACGACAGGGGGAAGCTAACTATGGCTACACCTTC. Protein: CASSRRQGEANYGYTF.

The genes are TRBV18 and TRBJ2-1; 13 bases map to TRBD2. The CDR3 covers 16 residues. The V and J ends lost 1 base and 6 bases, in that order; junction bases with no gene match: 3. In germline, CDR1 is KGHSH, CDR2 LQKENI. The DNA of the CDR3 is TGTGCCAGCTCACCACTGGGACTAGCGGGATTCAATGAGCAGTTCTTC. It is translated as CASSPLGLAGFNEQFF.

This rearrangement joins TRBV30 to TRBJ1-1, with D perhaps TRBD1 (6 bases). The CDR3 totals 12 residues. CDR1 and CDR2 from the germline V gene are GTSNPN and SVGIG (reference sequence). The CDR3, as DNA: TGTGCATCAGAACAGGGCCGAACTGAAGCTTTCTTT. Its protein is CASEQGRTEAFF.